Each of the 27 T cell receptor beta chains below was sequenced from the same sample in a study of prognosis after radiotherapy for stage I lung cancer. Using two-round multiplex PCR, the authors amplified TCR beta CDR3 from genomic DNA. Primers were specific to each TRBV and TRBJ gene in first-round PCR. TCRdb analysed the multiplex PCR reads with MiXCR anew, one entry per CDR3 protein. Of 51,000 or so distinct CDR3 sequences in the sample, less than 45% were seen once. The sequences come from PBMCs, collected before or after stereotactic body radiation therapy (not recorded which). Receptors were obtained from a donor aged 50 or older with non-small cell lung cancer.

This sequence joins TRBV6-4 and TRBJ2-1; D is possibly TRBD2 (6 bases). With 5 bases removed from V and 5 bases from J, the gap between germline ends came to 10 bases. The CDR3 contains 13 residues. Germline assignment: CDR1 MRHNA and CDR2 SNTAGT. CDR3 sequence: CASSKTGDNEQFF. Here the CDR3 DNA reads TGTGCCAGCAGTAAAACGGGAGACAATGAGCAGTTCTTC.

This chain links TRBV15 with TRBJ2-5, with D perhaps matching TRBD2 (6 bases). This CDR3 contains 15 residues. V shed 0 bases and J shed 5 bases, with 13 bases lying between them. Germline V gene sequence: CDR1 LNHNV, CDR2 YYDKDF (reference sequence). CDR3 amino acids: CATSRDYGSGETQYF. In DNA, the CDR3 is TGTGCCACCAGCAGAGATTATGGAAGCGGGGAGACCCAGTACTTC.

This clonotype was recorded at least ten times. The gene calls are TRBV2 and TRBJ1-1; maybe TRBD1 (5 bases). Germline CDR1 reads SNHLY; CDR2 reads FYNNEI. CDR3 length: 15 residues. V lost 7 bases and J 8 bases, leaving 23 bases between the germline ends. The CDR3 loop reads CASNERAGIVGEAFF. As DNA, the CDR3 is TGTGCCAGCAACGAACGGGCAGGGATTGTAGGCGAAGCTTTCTTT.

The chain has TRBV6-5 and TRBJ1-5; D unresolved. CDR3 size: 15 residues. The V end was cut by 0 bases, the J end by 2 bases, with 8 bases between. Germline V CDR1 and CDR2: MNHEY, SVGAGI. The CDR3 reads CASSYSGPGNQPQHF. The CDR3 region has the DNA TGTGCCAGCAGTTACTCCGGACCGGGCAATCAGCCCCAGCATTTT.

As for this clonotype: One end of the junction is discordant with germline, which a read error may explain. CDR3 bases: TGTTCCTGGAGTCCGGGACAGGGCTACGAACAGTACTTC. This translates into CSWSPGQGYEQYF. The chain carries TRBV30 and TRBJ2-7, with 9 nucleotides matching TRBD1. The CDR3 consists of 13 residues. CDR1 GTSNPN and CDR2 SVGIG come from the germline V gene (reference sequence). The full variable domain, completed using reference TRBV30 and TRBJ2-7, is SQTIHQWPATLVQPVGSPLSLECTVEGTSNPNLYWYRQAAGRGLQLLFYSVGIGQISSEVPQNLSASRPQDRQFILSSKKLLLSDSGFYLCSWSPGQGYEQYFGPGTRLTVT.

Worth noting for this clonotype: It is likely a read error: a sequence one base away is far more abundant. This CDR3 reads CASSLGGRSGDNVLTF. The CDR3 nucleotides are TGTGCCAGCAGCTTAGGGGGGCGTTCTGGGGACAACGTCCTGACTTTC. The chain uses TRBV7-2 and TRBJ2-6; D is possibly TRBD1 (6 bases). Germline V gene data show CDR1 as SGHTA and CDR2 as FQGNSA. The CDR3 length is 16 residues.

This clonotype was found many times. This chain joins TRBV6-2 or TRBV6-3 and TRBJ2-2, with 11 positions matching TRBD2. Germline V gene lookup returns CDR1 MNHEY and CDR2 SVGEGT. The CDR3 has 15 amino acids. Trimming cost V 6 bases and J 6 bases; bases outside gene matches: 6. In nucleotides, the CDR3 is TGTGCCAGCAGGCGACTAGCGGGAACGGCCGGGGAGCTGTTTTTT. It specifies CASRRLAGTAGELFF.

This clonotype was observed many times. The chain is built from TRBV7-9 and TRBJ2-3; 7 bases line up with TRBD2. Per the germline V gene, CDR1 is SEHNR and CDR2 is FQNEAQ (reference sequence). V lost 4 bases, J lost 5 bases, and 3 bases stayed unmatched. This CDR3 region has 13 residues. The CDR3 region is CASSSLAGDTQYF. CDR3 DNA sequence: TGTGCCAGCAGCTCTTTAGCGGGAGATACGCAGTATTTT.

This clonotype occurred many times. The chain combines TRBV15 with TRBJ1-5; D is unclear. Germline V gene lookup returns CDR1 LNHNV and CDR2 YYDKDF (reference sequence). V was shortened by 8 bases and J by 3 bases, with 8 bases between the two germline ends. The CDR3 is 12 residues long. CDR3 in amino acids: CATSLTNQPQHF. The CDR3 DNA follows: TGTGCCACCTCGCTAACCAATCAGCCCCAGCATTTT.

This clonotype was picked up many times. The chain combines TRBV5-1 with TRBJ2-7; 7 bases line up with TRBD1. The CDR3 consists of 14 residues. The junction had 12 bases not matched to a gene; V was cut back by 7 bases and J by 5 bases. CDR1 and CDR2 (germline): SGHRS, YFSETQ. This CDR3 is CASRPQGVRNEQYF. CDR3 DNA sequence: TGCGCCAGCCGGCCCCAGGGGGTTCGAAACGAGCAGTACTTC. Complete variable domain (other parts from reference TRBV5-1 and TRBJ2-7): KAGVTQTPRYLIKTRGQQVTLSCSPISGHRSVSWYQQTPGQGLQFLFEYFSETQRNKGNFPGRFSGRQFSNSRSEMNVSTLELGDSALYLCASRPQGVRNEQYFGPGTRLTVT.

This clonotype came up a few times. The chain recombines TRBV24-1 with TRBJ2-2, with 10 positions matching TRBD2. CDR3 length: 17 residues. Trimming removed 3 bases from V and 5 bases from J; junction bases left unmatched: 8. The germline gives CDR1 KGHDR, CDR2 SFDVKD. The DNA of the CDR3 is TGTGCCACCAGTGATAACCTAGCGGGAGAAGGAACCGGGGAGCTGTTTTTT. It codes for CATSDNLAGEGTGELFF.

Note on this clonotype: A much bigger clone sits one base away, suggesting this may be a read error. The chain joins TRBV6-5 to TRBJ2-7; tentatively, D is TRBD2 (5 bases). CDR3 length: 15 amino acids. Per germline, CDR1 MNHEY and CDR2 SVGAGI. The CDR3 DNA follows: TGTGTCAGCAGTTACTCGCCGGGGAACGGGTACGAGCAGTACTTC. Protein product: CVSSYSPGNGYEQYF.

This clonotype appeared many times. The rearrangement links TRBV20-1 to TRBJ2-3, with 8 bases lining up with TRBD2. Germline V gene lookup returns CDR1 DFQATT and CDR2 SNEGSKA (reference sequence). The CDR3 is 15 amino acids. V lost 5 bases to trimming and J lost 6 bases; unmatched junction nucleotides: 13. The CDR3 bases are TGCAGTGCTCCCTCTCGGGTGGCGGGAGGTGATACGCAGTATTTT. Translated, it gives CSAPSRVAGGDTQYF.

By share, this clonotype ranks as medium-sized (0.01 to 0.1%). The chain combines TRBV27 with TRBJ1-6; D is unresolved. The CDR3 runs 13 residues. The V and J ends lost 6 bases and 8 bases respectively, with 11 bases between them. CDR1 and CDR2 (germline): MNHEY, SMNVEV (reference sequence). CDR3 region: CASSFGADSPLHF. DNA of the CDR3: TGTGCCAGCAGCTTCGGCGCAGATTCACCCCTCCACTTT.

At least ten counts were recorded for this clonotype. The rearrangement links TRBV7-3 to TRBJ1-5; D gene ambiguous. Trimming shortened V by 0 bases and J by 5 bases, and 5 bases separated the two germline ends. CDR1 and CDR2 from the germline V gene are SGHTA and FQGTGA. The length of the CDR3 is 13 residues. CDR3: CASSLTWDQPQHF. The CDR3 bases are TGTGCCAGCAGCTTAACGTGGGATCAGCCCCAGCATTTT.

This clonotype was detected ten times or more. The gene calls are TRBV4-1 and TRBJ2-1, with 12 nucleotides matching TRBD2. This CDR3 comprises 15 residues. V lost 6 bases, J lost 7 bases, and 7 bases stayed unmatched. Germline CDR1 and CDR2: MGHRA and YSYEKL. CDR3 nucleotide sequence: TGCGCCAGCAGATCCGGACTAGCGGGAAATAATGAGCAGTTCTTC. Translation gives CASRSGLAGNNEQFF.

This clonotype was observed many times. This chain joins TRBV6-2 or TRBV6-3 and TRBJ2-7, with TRBD1 matching 7 bases. The J segment lost 1 base and the V segment lost 8 bases, leaving 8 bases of the junction unmatched. Germline CDR1 and CDR2: MNHEY and SVGEGT. This CDR3 has 14 residues. CDR3 in DNA: TGTGCCAGCCCTAGGGACAGCGATTCCTACGAGCAGTACTTC. Its protein product is CASPRDSDSYEQYF.

As for this clonotype: A much bigger clone sits one base away, suggesting this may be a read error. The J gene is TRBJ1-5, the V gene TRBV5-8; D gene unclear. Per germline, CDR1 SGHTS and CDR2 YDEGEE. The V gene lost 5 bases and the J gene lost 6 bases, with 12 bases spanning the gap. This CDR3 region has 13 residues. In nucleotides, the CDR3 is TGTGCCAGCAGACCCTCCCTGGGTCAGCCCCAGCATTTT. Protein: CASRPSLGQPQHF. The whole variable domain, remainder taken from reference TRBV5-8 and TRBJ1-5, is EAGVTQSPTHLIKTRGQQATLRCSPISGHTSVYWYQQALGLGLQFLLWYDEGEERNRGNFPPRFSGRQFPNYSSELNVNALELEDSALYLCASRPSLGQPQHFGDGTRLSIL.

This clonotype appeared many times. The CDR3 region has the DNA TGTGCCAGCAGCTTATACTACCAAGATCAGCCCCAGCATTTT. Translating gives CASSLYYQDQPQHF. V usage is TRBV7-2 and J usage is TRBJ1-5, with D unclear. CDR3 length: 14 residues. Per germline, CDR1 SGHTA and CDR2 FQGNSA. Trimming removed 2 bases at V and 5 bases at J, with 10 bases between.

This clonotype was detected ten times or more. This rearrangement joins TRBV24-1 to TRBJ2-7; either TRBD1 or TRBD2 may fit D (5 bases each). V was pared by 3 bases and J by 5 bases, with 13 bases between. The CDR3 runs to 14 residues. Germline lookup yields CDR1 KGHDR and CDR2 SFDVKD. CDR3 sequence (DNA): TGTGCCACCAGTGATCACCGCCGGGGCAACGAGCAGTACTTC. Its protein is CATSDHRRGNEQYF.

This clonotype was observed once. This is likely an artifact of a read error, given a far larger clone one base away. The rearrangement links TRBV11-2 to TRBJ2-1; possibly TRBD2 for D (6 bases). The tail of the sequence fits TRBJ2-5 better, so the J call may be wrong. Germline CDR1 and CDR2: SGHAT and FQNNGV. The CDR3 has 15 amino acids. The CDR3 region has the DNA TGTGCCAGCCAACGGGGGTGGTTATGGAGGGAGACCCAGTACTTC. It specifies CASQRGWLWRETQYF.

This clonotype was counted at least ten times. The CDR3 here is CASRREGGGEQFF. The CDR3 bases are TGTGCCAGCCGGCGGGAGGGGGGCGGGGAGCAGTTCTTC. The chain joins TRBV6-1 to TRBJ2-1; the match to TRBD2 covers 9 bases. V trimming: 8 bases; J trimming: 10 bases; junction bases outside the gene matches: 9. Germline CDR1 and CDR2: MNHNS and SASEGT. This CDR3 comprises 13 residues.

This clonotype came up a few times. The likely explanation is a read error, given a far larger clone one base away. The rearrangement joins TRBV7-9 to TRBJ2-1, with 10 bases identical to TRBD1. Germline CDR1 SEHNR, CDR2 FQNEAQ (reference sequence). This CDR3 is built from 17 residues. In DNA, the CDR3 is TGTGCCAGCAGCTTATCCGGAAGACAGGGGGCAGGGAATGATCAGTTCTTC. Its protein product is CASSLSGRQGAGNDQFF. The full variable domain, with the rest looked up from reference TRBV7-9 and TRBJ2-1, is DTGVSQNPRHKITKRGQNVTFRCDPISEHNRLYWYRQTLGQGPEFLTYFQNEAQLEKSRLLSDRFSAERPKGSFSTLEIQRTEQGDSAMYLCASSLSGRQGAGNDQFFGPGTRLTVL.

The gene calls are TRBV7-3 and TRBJ1-2; D call uncertain. CDR1 SGHTA and CDR2 FQGTGA come from the germline V gene. CDR3 length: 13 residues. The ends were cut back, 4 bases at V and 2 bases at J, with 8 bases in the middle. CDR3: CASSSPGNYGYTF. The CDR3 DNA reads as TGTGCCAGCAGCTCTCCCGGAAACTATGGCTACACCTTC. The variable domain in full, completed from reference TRBV7-3 and TRBJ1-2, reads GAGVSQTPSNKVTEKGKYVELRCDPISGHTALYWYRQSLGQGPEFLIYFQGTGAADDSGLPNDRFFAVRPEGSVSTLKIQRTERGDSAVYLCASSSPGNYGYTFGSGTRLTVV.

A word on this clonotype: This may be a read error, as it is one base from a much larger clone. This sequence joins TRBV12-3 or TRBV12-4 and TRBJ2-5, with D perhaps matching TRBD1 (6 bases). This CDR3 is built from 14 residues. Trimming removed 8 bases at V and 3 bases at J, with 16 bases between. CDR3 nucleotides: TGTGCCAGCGGTTCCCCGGCAGGGGAAGAGACCCAGTACTTC. Translating gives CASGSPAGEETQYF.

Notes on this clonotype: This probably arose from a read error, given a far larger clone one base away. The CDR3: CASSPRRGRGNTQYF. CDR3 DNA sequence: TGTGCCAGCAGCCCCCGAAGGGGGAGAGGAAATACGCAGTATTTT. This chain links TRBV7-9 with TRBJ2-3, with D possibly TRBD1 on 6 matching bases. Germline CDR1 is SEHNR and CDR2 is FQNEAQ (reference sequence). V was clipped by 5 bases and J by 7 bases, with 19 bases between them. The CDR3 consists of 15 residues.

This clonotype appeared many times. V and J are TRBV3-1 and TRBJ2-7, with D possibly being TRBD1 (5 bases). The CDR3 has 13 amino acids. Trimming took off 1 base at V and 12 bases at J, with 16 bases between the two ends. Per germline, CDR1 LGHDT and CDR2 YNNKEL (reference sequence). Here the CDR3 reads CASSQAGRAGLYF. The DNA for the CDR3 is TGTGCCAGCAGCCAAGCCGGCAGGGCTGGTCTGTACTTC.